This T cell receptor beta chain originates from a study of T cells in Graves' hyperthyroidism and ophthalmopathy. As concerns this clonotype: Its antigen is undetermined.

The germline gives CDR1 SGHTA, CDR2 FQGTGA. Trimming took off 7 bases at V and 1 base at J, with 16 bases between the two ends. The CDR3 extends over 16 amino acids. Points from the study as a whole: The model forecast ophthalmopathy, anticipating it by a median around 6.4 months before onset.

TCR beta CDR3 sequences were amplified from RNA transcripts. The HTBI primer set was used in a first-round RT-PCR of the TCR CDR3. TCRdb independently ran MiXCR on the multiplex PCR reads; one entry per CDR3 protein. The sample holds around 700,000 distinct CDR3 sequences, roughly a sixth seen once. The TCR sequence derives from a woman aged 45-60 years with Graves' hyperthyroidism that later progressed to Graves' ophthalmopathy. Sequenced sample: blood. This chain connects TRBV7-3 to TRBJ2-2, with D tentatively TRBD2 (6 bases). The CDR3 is CASTSRGGVNTGELFF. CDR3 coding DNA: TGTGCCAGCACCTCCCGAGGCGGGGTGAACACCGGGGAGCTGTTTTTT.